This is a list of T cell receptor beta chains from one sample in a study of shared T cell receptors in the human thymus. TCRdb's table, derived via immunoSEQ multiplex PCR, lists solely in-frame clones and lacks some. The sample contains hundreds of thousands of clones, approximately 78% of which appear only once. The same sample was also studied in work on human thymus T cells.

Source material: thymocytes. Every receptor here comes from a boy younger than two with a congenital heart defect. Each CDR3 is given with its conserved first and last residue. The order of the fields is CDR3 protein, CDR3 DNA, clone size, V gene, D gene, J gene. The D gene is left open where the match is weak. A row's size may be missing; if present it is once, few, many or a size class.

CASSQDSAPDGGTDTQYF TGCGCCAGCAGCCAAGACTCTGCCCCCGATGGGGGGACAGATACGCAGTATTTT - TRBV4-3 - TRBJ2-3
CSVESDPQNTSGRPFSYNEQFF TGCAGCGTTGAAAGCGACCCGCAGAATACTAGCGGGAGGCCCTTCTCCTACAATGAGCAGTTCTTC - TRBV29-1 TRBD2 TRBJ2-1
CAFAQQGEVHGYTF TGTGCCTTCGCCCAACAGGGAGAGGTCCATGGCTACACCTTC once TRBV30 - TRBJ1-2
CASSLGWTSGRQTKNIQYF TGTGCCAGCAGCTTAGGGTGGACTAGCGGGAGACAAACCAAAAACATTCAGTACTTC - TRBV7-9 TRBD2 TRBJ2-4
CASSLRADRPNQPQHF TGTGCCAGCAGTTTAAGAGCGGACAGACCCAATCAGCCCCAGCATTTT - TRBV28 - TRBJ1-5
CASRLAGSGTEAFF TGTGCCAGCAGACTAGCCGGCAGTGGCACTGAAGCTTTCTTT once TRBV28 - TRBJ1-1
CASSFERERYNTGELFF TGTGCCAGCAGCTTTGAGCGGGAGAGGTATAACACCGGGGAGCTGTTTTTT few TRBV7-2 TRBD2 TRBJ2-2
CASSKPGFNEQFF TGTGCCAGCAGCAAGCCGGGGTTCAATGAGCAGTTCTTC - TRBV7-6 - TRBJ2-1
CASSLGSHGYTF TGTGCCAGCAGCTTAGGCAGTCATGGCTACACCTTC - TRBV7-9 - TRBJ1-2
CASRGAGFPYEQYF TGTGCCAGTAGGGGAGCGGGGTTTCCCTACGAGCAGTACTTC - TRBV19 TRBD2 TRBJ2-7
CASSPFGGELFF TGTGCCAGCAGCCCCTTCGGCGGGGAGCTGTTTTTT few TRBV7-9 - TRBJ2-2
CAWSVSIVGTGRSETQYF TGTGCCTGGAGTGTTTCTATTGTGGGGACAGGGCGGAGTGAGACCCAGTACTTC - TRBV30 TRBD1 TRBJ2-5
CASSRSGNSGGYGYTF TGTGCCAGCAGTCGCTCAGGCAATTCAGGAGGCTATGGCTACACCTTC - TRBV27 - TRBJ1-2
CASSQVMGNTIYF TGTGCCAGCAGCCAAGTAATGGGAAACACCATATATTTT - TRBV14 - TRBJ1-3
CASSKLKRTKAQFF TGTGCCAGCAGCAAGTTAAAGCGGACGAAGGCGCAGTTCTTC - TRBV21-1 - TRBJ2-1
CASGLADRGPYEQYF TGTGCTAGTGGTTTGGCCGACAGGGGACCTTACGAGCAGTACTTC - TRBV12-5 TRBD1 TRBJ2-7
CASSCSLAGTTDTQYF TGTGCCAGCAGCTGTAGTTTAGCGGGTACCACAGATACGCAGTATTTT - TRBV11-2 TRBD2 TRBJ2-3